This paragraph reports one T cell receptor (beta chain). What it binds is unknown. All donors qualified as healthy HIV-negative adults and had experienced no recent acute infections or vaccinations. Memory CD4+ cells were the fraction left after CD45RA+ naive selection. This sample was taken from a study of shared clonotypes between healthy human individuals. Study as a whole: The plates for each donor numbered three CD4 naive, three CD4 memory, two CD8 naive and one CD8 memory. Regarding the study as a whole: Memory subsets generally showed lower estimated richness than naive subsets.

The V gene's germline CDR1 is WSHSY and CDR2 SAAADI. The CDR3 covers 14 residues. V was pared by 0 bases and J by 2 bases, with 6 bases between. Clones were read by immunoSEQ multiplex PCR, and TCRdb kept only the in-frame ones, dropping some. Of fewer than 200,000 clones listed, about 68% are singletons. Sequencing was performed on memory CD4+ T cells sorted from blood. Subset reported: CD45RA-negative fraction. The chain links TRBV10-2 to TRBJ2-3; D remains unclear. The sequence derives from a man in his thirties or forties in good health. The CDR3 spells CASSESYDTDTQYF. The DNA of the CDR3 is TGCGCCAGCAGTGAGTCTTATGACACAGATACGCAGTATTTT.